The rows below give T cell receptor beta chains drawn from one sample of a study of shared clonotypes between healthy human individuals. Sequencing was performed with immunoSEQ multiplex PCR; in TCRdb, only in-frame clones are kept and a portion is missing. The sample includes 1.5 million to 1.9 million clones, 95% to 99% of them seen just once. Specimen: naive CD4+ T cells sorted from blood. These receptors were obtained from a man aged 25 to 45 in good health. CDR3s include the opening cysteine and the closing phenylalanine or tryptophan. The D gene is left open where the match is weak. Expanded clones get a size class; other rows say once, few or many, or leave the size out.

>TRBJ2-7|TRBV29-1|12|NA|once
CSVHLGAYEQYF
TGCAGCGTGCACCTGGGGGCCTACGAGCAGTACTTC
>TRBJ2-7|TRBV10-3|12|TRBD2|NA
CGTSESSYEQYF
TGTGGAACTAGCGAGAGCTCCTACGAGCAGTACTTC
>TRBJ2-5|TRBV7-8|11|NA|NA
CASSLSETQYF
TGTGCCAGCAGCTTAAGCGAGACCCAGTACTTC
>TRBJ2-7|TRBV20-1|11|NA|NA
CSASLGDEQYF
TGCAGTGCTAGCCTTGGAGACGAGCAGTACTTC
>TRBJ1-5|TRBV27|16|NA|NA
CASSLFSDSGNQPQHF
TGTGCCAGCAGTTTATTTTCAGACAGCGGCAATCAGCCCCAGCATTTT
>TRBJ2-3|TRBV5-1|15|NA|NA
CASSLAAGFTDTQYF
TGCGCCAGCAGCTTGGCCGCAGGGTTCACAGATACGCAGTATTTT
>TRBJ2-1|TRBV27|15|NA|NA
CASSLFQGPFNEQFF
TGTGCCAGCAGTTTATTCCAGGGCCCTTTCAATGAGCAGTTCTTC
>TRBJ1-5|TRBV19|15|NA|NA
CASIPDRIPGQPQHF
TGTGCCAGCATCCCTGACAGAATCCCGGGTCAGCCCCAGCATTTT
>TRBJ2-2|TRBV6-4|15|NA|once
CASSATQGNTGELFF
TGTGCCAGCAGTGCGACGCAGGGGAACACCGGGGAGCTGTTTTTT
>TRBJ2-7|TRBV30|13|NA|once
CAWSLQESYEQYF
TGTGCCTGGAGTCTACAGGAATCCTACGAGCAGTACTTC
>TRBJ1-1|TRBV21-1|13|NA|NA
CASSKVVSTEAFF
TGTGCCAGCAGCAAAGTGGTCAGCACTGAAGCTTTCTTT
>TRBJ1-1|TRBV7-2|14|TRBD1|NA
CASNLRDRNTEAFF
TGTGCCAGCAACCTTCGGGACAGGAACACTGAAGCTTTCTTT
>TRBJ1-4|TRBV28|15|NA|NA
CASSFIGTGNEKLFF
TGTGCCAGCAGTTTTATTGGGACGGGGAATGAAAAACTGTTTTTT
>TRBJ2-7|TRBV11-2|15|TRBD1|NA
CASSSDRGFLYEQYF
TGTGCCAGCAGCTCGGACAGGGGTTTTCTCTACGAGCAGTACTTC
>TRBJ2-3|TRBV29-1|16|TRBD2|NA
CSVEGLAGVSTDTQYF
TGCAGCGTGGAAGGACTAGCGGGAGTTTCCACAGATACGCAGTATTTT
>TRBJ2-7|TRBV7-8|14|TRBD1|once
CASSLVRDRAEQYF
TGTGCCAGCAGCTTAGTTCGGGACAGGGCCGAGCAGTACTTC
>TRBJ1-4|TRBV7-8|15|NA|NA
CASSIQVTTNEKLFF
TGTGCCAGCAGCATTCAGGTCACAACTAATGAAAAACTGTTTTTT
>TRBJ2-1|TRBV4-1|17|TRBD1|NA
CASSRLSETGVKNEQFF
TGCGCCAGCAGCCGGCTATCCGAGACAGGGGTAAAAAATGAGCAGTTCTTC
>TRBJ1-1|TRBV4-3|16|NA|NA
CASSQELSQMNTEAFF
TGCGCCAGCAGCCAAGAACTTTCGCAGATGAACACTGAAGCTTTCTTT
>TRBJ2-7|TRBV28|14|TRBD1|NA
CASSRDRGFYEQYF
TGTGCCAGCTCTCGGGACAGGGGATTCTACGAGCAGTACTTC
>TRBJ2-7|TRBV11-2|15|NA|NA
CASSQPTKNNYEQYF
TGTGCCAGCAGCCAACCAACAAAGAACAACTACGAGCAGTACTTC
>TRBJ2-7|TRBV13|16|TRBD2|NA
CASSSKTSGRAYEQYF
TGTGCCAGCAGCTCCAAGACTAGCGGGAGGGCCTACGAGCAGTACTTC
>TRBJ2-2|TRBV10-1|14|NA|NA
CASSPDTATGELFF
TGCGCCAGCAGTCCCGACACCGCCACCGGGGAGCTGTTTTTT
>TRBJ2-6|TRBV7-9|13|NA|NA
CASTTRGANVLTF
TGTGCCAGCACCACTAGAGGGGCCAACGTCCTGACTTTC
>TRBJ2-3|TRBV18|16|NA|NA
CASSRYRDSQEDTQYF
TGTGCCAGCTCACGATACCGGGACTCCCAGGAGGATACGCAGTATTTT
>TRBJ2-7|TRBV7-2|14|NA|NA
CASSDGGSSYEQYF
TGTGCCAGCAGCGATGGTGGTAGCTCCTACGAGCAGTACTTC
>TRBJ2-1|TRBV27|20|TRBD2|NA
CASRRLVGTSGRLDYNEQFF
TGTGCCAGCCGCCGCCTTGTTGGGACTAGCGGGAGGCTTGACTACAATGAGCAGTTCTTC
>TRBJ2-1|TRBV6-6|15|NA|NA
CASSDAGSHRNEQFF
TGTGCCAGCAGTGACGCGGGATCCCATAGAAATGAGCAGTTCTTC
>TRBJ2-7|TRBV10-1|13|NA|NA
CASSDSFNYEQYF
TGCGCCAGCAGTGATAGCTTCAACTACGAGCAGTACTTC
>TRBJ2-1|TRBV27|19|NA|NA
CASSPPVGEAVNSYNEQFF
TGTGCCAGCAGCCCCCCCGTGGGGGAAGCGGTCAACTCCTACAATGAGCAGTTCTTC
>TRBJ1-5|TRBV5-1|14|NA|NA
CASSLGQTNQPQHF
TGCGCCAGCAGCCTAGGACAGACCAATCAGCCCCAGCATTTT
>TRBJ2-1|TRBV18|13|NA|NA
CASSPTVYNEQFF
TGTGCCAGCTCACCAACAGTCTACAATGAGCAGTTCTTC
>TRBJ2-7|TRBV11-2|16|TRBD1|NA
CASSPTMDRVSYEQYF
TGTGCCAGCAGCCCTACAATGGACAGGGTTTCCTACGAGCAGTACTTC